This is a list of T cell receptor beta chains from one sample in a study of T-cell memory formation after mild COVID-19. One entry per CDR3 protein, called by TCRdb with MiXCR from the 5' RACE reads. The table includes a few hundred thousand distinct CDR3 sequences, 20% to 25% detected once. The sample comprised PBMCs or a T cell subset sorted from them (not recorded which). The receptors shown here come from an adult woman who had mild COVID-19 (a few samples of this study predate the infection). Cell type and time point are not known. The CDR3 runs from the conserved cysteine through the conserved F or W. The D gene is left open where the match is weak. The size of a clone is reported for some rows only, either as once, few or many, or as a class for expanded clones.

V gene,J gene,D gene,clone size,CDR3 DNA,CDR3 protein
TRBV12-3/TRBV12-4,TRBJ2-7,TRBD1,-,TGTGCCAGCAGTTTCGGGACAGGGTTTGGCGAGCAGTACTTC,CASSFGTGFGEQYF
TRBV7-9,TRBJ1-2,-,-,TGTGCCAGCAGCTTAACGGGTGTTTATGAGGATGGCTACACCTTC,CASSLTGVYEDGYTF
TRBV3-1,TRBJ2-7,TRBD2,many,TGTGCCAGCAGCCAAGTGCTAGCGGGAGGGGACGAGCAGTACTTC,CASSQVLAGGDEQYF
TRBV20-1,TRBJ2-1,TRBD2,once,TGCAGTGCTAGACAGGGACTAGCGGGGGGGCCCCACAATGAGCAGTTCTTC,CSARQGLAGGPHNEQFF
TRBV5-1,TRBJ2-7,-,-,TGCGCCAGCAGCTTGGATCGTTGGACCTACGAGCAGTACTTC,CASSLDRWTYEQYF
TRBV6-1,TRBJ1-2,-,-,TGTGCCAGCAGTGACCCGTCGGCCTTAGGTTCCGGCTATGGCTACACCTTC,CASSDPSALGSGYGYTF
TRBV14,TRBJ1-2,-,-,TGTGCCAGCAGCCTACACACCAGGGCGGGAGACTATGGCTACACCTTC,CASSLHTRAGDYGYTF
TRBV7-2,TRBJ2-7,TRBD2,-,TGTGCCAGCAGCTTATACCCCGGGACTAGCACCCCGGGGTCCCGGAGGGAGCAGTACTTC,CASSLYPGTSTPGSRREQYF
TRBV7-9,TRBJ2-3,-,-,TGTGCCAGCAGCTTAGCCCCATACCCTACTAGCACAGATACGCAGTATTTT,CASSLAPYPTSTDTQYF
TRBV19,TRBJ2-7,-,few,TGTGCCAGTAGTATAGGACCGCGCTCCTACGAGCAGTACTTC,CASSIGPRSYEQYF
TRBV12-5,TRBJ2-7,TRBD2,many,TGTGCTAGTGGTTCATGGCTAGCGGGCGGTAGCTCCTACGAGCAGTACTTC,CASGSWLAGGSSYEQYF
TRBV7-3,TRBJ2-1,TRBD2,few,TGTGCCAGCAGCCAGAGCGGGATCCGGGGGTACAATGAGCAGTTCTTC,CASSQSGIRGYNEQFF
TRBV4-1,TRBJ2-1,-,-,TGCGCCAGCAGCCAACACCGGGGAGGCGATGAGCAGTTCTTC,CASSQHRGGDEQFF
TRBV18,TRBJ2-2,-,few,TGTGCCAGCTCACCATCGAACAGGAGGAACACCGGGGAGCTGTTTTTT,CASSPSNRRNTGELFF
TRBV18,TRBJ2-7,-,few,TGTGCCAGCTCACCACCCGGCCGGGAGAAGCAGTACTTC,CASSPPGREKQYF
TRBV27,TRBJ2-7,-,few,TGTGCCAGCAGTTTTTCGGTCTCCGGGCAGGGGGGCTCCTACGAGCAGTACTTC,CASSFSVSGQGGSYEQYF
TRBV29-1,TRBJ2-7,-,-,TGCAGCCCCCCCAGGCCCTACGAGCAGTACTTC,CSPPRPYEQYF